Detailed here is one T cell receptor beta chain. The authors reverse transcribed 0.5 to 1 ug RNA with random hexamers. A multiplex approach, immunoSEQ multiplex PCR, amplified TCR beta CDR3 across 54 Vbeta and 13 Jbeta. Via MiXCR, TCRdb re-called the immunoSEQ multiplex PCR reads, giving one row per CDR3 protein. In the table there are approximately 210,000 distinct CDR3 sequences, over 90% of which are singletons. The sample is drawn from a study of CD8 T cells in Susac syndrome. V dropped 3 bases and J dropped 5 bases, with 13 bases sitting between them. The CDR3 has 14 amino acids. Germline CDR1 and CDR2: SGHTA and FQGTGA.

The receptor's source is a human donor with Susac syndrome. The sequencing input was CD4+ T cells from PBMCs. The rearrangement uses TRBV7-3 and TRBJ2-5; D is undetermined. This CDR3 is CASSFGPSGETQYF. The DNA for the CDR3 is TGTGCCAGCAGCTTCGGTCCATCTGGGGAGACCCAGTACTTC.